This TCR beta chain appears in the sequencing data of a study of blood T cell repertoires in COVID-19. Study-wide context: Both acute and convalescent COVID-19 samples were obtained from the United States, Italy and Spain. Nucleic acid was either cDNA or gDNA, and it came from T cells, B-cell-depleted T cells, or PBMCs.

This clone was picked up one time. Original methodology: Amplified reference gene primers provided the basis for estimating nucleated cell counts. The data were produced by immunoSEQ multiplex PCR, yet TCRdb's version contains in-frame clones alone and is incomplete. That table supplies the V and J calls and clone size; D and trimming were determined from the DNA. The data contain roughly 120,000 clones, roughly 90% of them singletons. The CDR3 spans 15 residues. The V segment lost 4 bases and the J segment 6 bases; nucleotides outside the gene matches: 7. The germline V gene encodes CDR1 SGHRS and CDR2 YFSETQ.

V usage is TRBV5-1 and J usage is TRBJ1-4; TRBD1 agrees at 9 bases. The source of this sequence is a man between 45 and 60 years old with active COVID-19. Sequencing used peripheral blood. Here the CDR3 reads CASSQQGAFYEKLFF. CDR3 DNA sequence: TGCGCCAGCAGCCAACAGGGGGCTTTTTATGAAAAACTGTTTTTT.